The clone carrying this TCR beta chain was detected only once. Germline-derived CDR1 and CDR2 are LNHDA and SQIVND (reference sequence). The CDR3 consists of 14 residues. The V end was cut by 6 bases, the J end by 0 bases, with 11 bases between. The data stem from a study of shared clonotypes between healthy human individuals. Libraries were prepared by immunoSEQ multiplex PCR; TCRdb keeps only in-frame clonotypes and omits some of them. The sample includes some 500,000 clones, less than 96% seen only once; the top ten take 0.06%. J is TRBJ1-2 and V is TRBV19; D is unresolved. Sequences were obtained from naive CD4+ T cells sorted from blood. Subset described: CD45RA+ positively selected. The source is a woman under 40 in good health. The CDR3 DNA sequence: TGTGCCAGTAGCCACCCGCCCCCTAACTATGGCTACACCTTC. This gives the protein CASSHPPPNYGYTF.